The 19 T cell receptor beta chains in this list originate from one sample, sequenced in a study of T cell responses to AZD1222 COVID-19 vaccine (dated by TCRdb to the early 2020s). Preparation of the library involved the immunoSEQ multiplex PCR assay. TCRdb limited this immuneACCESS table to in-frame rearrangements with V and J called. A share of clones is missing; checked studies link under half to unresolved V genes, and the rest is unexplained. This sample gives 95,000 to 130,000 clones in total; approximately 85% of them show up just once. The leading ten clones occupy under 4.5% of the sample. The time point label corresponds to: baseline before first vaccination. Explained via the paper, the treatment or condition label denotes: meningococcal conjugate vaccine given as trial control. Sequencing used peripheral blood, obtained on day 0 of MenACWY control vaccination. Every receptor here comes from an adult in good health.

V usage is TRBV11-2 and J usage is TRBJ1-5; D gene ambiguous. The CDR3 runs to 18 residues. Germline V gene sequence: CDR1 SGHAT, CDR2 FQNNGV. V was clipped by 1 base and J by 6 bases, with 22 bases between them. CDR3 DNA sequence: TGTGCCAGCAGCTTAGGGCTATCCGGGATTAAGGGAGGTCAGCCCCAGCATTTT. This gives the protein CASSLGLSGIKGGQPQHF.

V is TRBV9 and J is TRBJ1-1; 7 positions match TRBD1. The CDR3 is 13 residues long. The V and J ends lost 0 bases and 8 bases, in that order; junction bases with no gene match: 4. Germline lookup yields CDR1 SGDLS and CDR2 YYNGEE. The CDR3 loop reads CASSVAEGAEAFF. CDR3 sequence (DNA): TGTGCCAGCAGCGTAGCTGAGGGGGCGGAAGCTTTCTTT. The full variable domain, its missing parts supplied by reference TRBV9 and TRBJ1-1, is DSGVTQTPKHLITATGQRVTLRCSPRSGDLSVYWYQQSLDQGLQFLIQYYNGEERAKGNILERFSAQQFPDLHSELNLSSLELGDSALYFCASSVAEGAEAFFGQGTRLTVV.

This chain links TRBV7-2 with TRBJ2-5; 10 nucleotides match TRBD2. CDR3 length: 16 amino acids. Unmatched junction bases numbered 7, after V lost 1 base and J lost 5 bases. Germline lookup yields CDR1 SGHTA and CDR2 FQGNSA. This chain's CDR3 is CASSLEQRGGWETQYF. Here the CDR3 DNA reads TGTGCCAGCAGCTTAGAACAGCGGGGGGGCTGGGAGACCCAGTACTTC. Complete variable domain (other parts from reference TRBV7-2 and TRBJ2-5): GAGVSQSPSNKVTEKGKDVELRCDPISGHTALYWYRQSLGQGLEFLIYFQGNSAPDKSGLPSDRFSAERTGGSVSTLTIQRTQQEDSAVYLCASSLEQRGGWETQYFGPGTRLLVL.

This clone was counted once. V usage is TRBV6-4 and J usage is TRBJ1-1; D gene uncertain. Trimming left V 3 bases short and J 3 bases short, with 8 bases between. The CDR3 loop spans 13 amino acids. Germline CDR1 is MRHNA and CDR2 is SNTAGT. The CDR3 reads CASSENRYTEAFF. The CDR3 DNA follows: TGTGCCAGCAGTGAGAACAGATACACTGAAGCTTTCTTT.

The rearrangement joins TRBV4-2 to TRBJ1-1; 7 bases agree with TRBD1. The V gene end was trimmed by 3 bases and the J gene end by 2 bases; junction bases not matched to a gene: 12. Germline CDR1 and CDR2: LGHNA and YNFKEQ. The CDR3 covers 17 residues. The chain's CDR3 is CASSQAIYRGSNTEAFF. Here the CDR3 DNA reads TGTGCCAGCAGCCAGGCGATATACAGGGGAAGTAACACTGAAGCTTTCTTT.

The rearrangement uses TRBV1 and TRBJ2-7; TRBD2, the table's D call, was not compared with the DNA. TRBV1 is an annotated pseudogene. The CDR3 is 17 amino acids. The CDR3 region has the DNA TGCACCAGCAGCCAAGCCCCTGCGGCGGCCAGCTCCTACGAGCAGTACTTC. It is translated as CTSSQAPAAASSYEQYF.

V is TRBV18 and J is TRBJ2-3; D is perhaps TRBD1 (6 bases). Germline V CDR1 and CDR2: KGHSH, LQKENI. The CDR3 extends over 15 amino acids. V gave up 4 bases and J gave up 2 bases, with 13 bases separating them. The CDR3 DNA reads TGTGCCAGCTCACATCTGGGGGCCTACACAGATACGCAGTATTTT. Encoded protein: CASSHLGAYTDTQYF.

The CDR3 region has the DNA TGTGCCAGCTCACCAGTGGACAGCCTTACCTACGAGCAGTACTTC. Translating gives CASSPVDSLTYEQYF. The rearrangement links TRBV18 to TRBJ2-7; D may be TRBD1 (6 bases). Germline V gene lookup returns CDR1 KGHSH and CDR2 LQKENI. Trimming removed 2 bases at V and 2 bases at J, with 13 bases between. The CDR3 is 15 amino acids.

The chain has TRBV12-3 or TRBV12-4 and TRBJ2-1; D is ambiguous. This CDR3 contains 12 residues. Deletions cut 11 bases from V and 7 bases from J, with 15 bases between. The CDR3 is CAAATVTNEQFF. For the CDR3, the DNA is TGTGCCGCTGCAACGGTGACTAATGAGCAGTTCTTC.

This chain connects TRBV28 to TRBJ1-6, with D unresolved. V was clipped by 8 bases and J by 0 bases, with 5 bases between them. CDR1 MDHEN and CDR2 SYDVKM come from the germline V gene. The CDR3 covers 13 residues. The CDR3: CASYPSYNSPLHF. The DNA of the CDR3 is TGTGCCAGCTACCCCTCCTATAATTCACCCCTCCACTTT.

The chain employs TRBV30 and TRBJ1-5, with a weak D call TRBD1 (5 bases). V gave up 2 bases and J gave up 2 bases, with 16 bases separating them. Germline V gene data show CDR1 as GTSNPN and CDR2 as SVGIG (reference sequence). The CDR3 runs to 16 residues. CDR3 amino acids: CAWSRAGEWGNQPQHF. DNA for the CDR3: TGTGCCTGGAGTCGCGCGGGGGAGTGGGGCAATCAGCCCCAGCATTTT.

The V gene is TRBV19, the J gene TRBJ1-5; 7 bases are a match to TRBD1. Germline CDR1 and CDR2: LNHDA and SQIVND (reference sequence). Unmatched junction bases numbered 10, after V lost 4 bases and J lost 4 bases. There are 16 residues in the CDR3. As DNA, the CDR3 is TGTGCCAGTAGTAGGGGACAGTGGGCCCGAAATCAGCCCCAGCATTTT. Its translation: CASSRGQWARNQPQHF.

The rearrangement uses TRBV29-1 and TRBJ2-3, with TRBD2 identical over 16 bases. The CDR3 contains 18 residues. The germline V gene encodes CDR1 SQVTM and CDR2 ANQGSEA. V trimming: 6 bases; J trimming: 4 bases; junction bases outside the gene matches: 13. This CDR3 is CSVGTSGGALGIADTQYF. Written as DNA, the CDR3 is TGCAGCGTGGGGACTAGCGGGGGGGCTTTAGGTATTGCAGATACGCAGTATTTT.

This chain's CDR3 is CASSHRGSSYNSPLHF. The CDR3 region has the DNA TGCGCCAGCAGCCATAGGGGAAGCTCCTATAATTCACCCCTCCACTTT. The gene calls are TRBV4-3 and TRBJ1-6; tentatively, D is TRBD1 (5 bases). The CDR3 length is 16 residues. Germline loops: CDR1 LGHNA, CDR2 YSLEER. V lost 3 bases and J lost 0, with 9 bases in between.

This sequence joins TRBV4-1 and TRBJ2-7, with TRBD2 as a possible D gene (6 bases). The CDR3 is made up of 16 amino acids. Germline values: CDR1 MGHRA, CDR2 YSYEKL. V lost 1 base, J lost 4 bases, and 17 bases lay in between. In DNA form, the CDR3 reads TGCGCCAGCAGCCAAGGGATTGGAGGGGATGGGTACGAGCAGTACTTC. This sequence encodes CASSQGIGGDGYEQYF.

The chain carries TRBV3-1 (or the pseudogene TRBV3-2) and TRBJ2-5, with TRBD2 matching over 12 bases. Germline values: CDR1 LGHDT, CDR2 YNNKEL (reference sequence). The CDR3 has 16 amino acids. V was pared by 4 bases and J by 0 bases, with 3 bases of the junction left unmatched. The CDR3: CASSPRLAGDQETQYF. CDR3 nucleotide sequence: TGTGCCAGCAGCCCCCGACTAGCGGGGGACCAAGAGACCCAGTACTTC.

The J gene is TRBJ1-5, the V gene TRBV6-5; D possibly corresponds to TRBD1 (5 bases). Germline CDR1 and CDR2: MNHEY and SVGAGI. CDR3 length: 15 amino acids. V dropped 5 bases and J dropped 0 bases, with 11 bases sitting between them. CDR3 nucleotide sequence: TGTGCCAGCAGTAAGACAGCATATAGCAATCAGCCCCAGCATTTT. As protein: CASSKTAYSNQPQHF.

This clone was seen just once. The chain recombines TRBV18 with TRBJ2-1; D might be TRBD1 (6 bases). Per germline, CDR1 KGHSH and CDR2 LQKENI. Trimming removed 2 bases from V and 3 bases from J, with 14 bases in between. The CDR3 extends over 16 amino acids. CDR3 protein: CASSPSRGISYNEQFF. The CDR3 DNA sequence: TGTGCCAGCTCACCATCCAGGGGAATAAGCTACAATGAGCAGTTCTTC.

V is TRBV7-2 and J is TRBJ2-7; D unresolved. CDR3 length: 15 amino acids. Germline CDR1 SGHTA, CDR2 FQGNSA. Trimming cost V 3 bases and J 1 base, with 13 bases left between them. The CDR3 DNA reads as TGTGCCAGCAGCTTCTCGGGCTCCGTTTCCTACGAGCAGTACTTC. Its translation: CASSFSGSVSYEQYF. The full variable domain, rest sourced from reference TRBV7-2 and TRBJ2-7, is GAGVSQSPSNKVTEKGKDVELRCDPISGHTALYWYRQSLGQGLEFLIYFQGNSAPDKSGLPSDRFSAERTGGSVSTLTIQRTQQEDSAVYLCASSFSGSVSYEQYFGPGTRLTVT.